Listed below are T cell receptor beta chains from one sample, sequenced in a study of blood T cell repertoires in COVID-19. This table comes from immunoSEQ multiplex PCR, and its TCRdb copy is limited to in-frame clones, with some not included. The table records about 180,000 clones, about nine tenths of them present only once. The sequencing input was peripheral blood. The receptors here all came from a woman between 50 and 59 years old with acute or convalescent COVID-19. Each CDR3 is given with its conserved first and last residue. D genes are given only for firm matches. The listing skips clone size in some rows; elsewhere it reads once, few, many or a size class.

CDR3 DNA: TGTGCCAGCAGCTTAGAAGGGGGCAAGGGAAACACCATATATTTT
CDR3 protein: CASSLEGGKGNTIYF
J gene: TRBJ1-3
D gene: TRBD1
clone size: .
V gene: TRBV7-9

CDR3 DNA: TGTGCCTGGAGTGCTAGGGGCTATGAGCAGTTCTTC
CDR3 protein: CAWSARGYEQFF
J gene: TRBJ2-1
D gene: .
clone size: .
V gene: TRBV30

CDR3 DNA: TGTGCCAGCAGCCAGGGGGCAGGGCAAGAGACCCAGTACTTC
CDR3 protein: CASSQGAGQETQYF
J gene: TRBJ2-5
D gene: TRBD1
clone size: .
V gene: TRBV7-9

CDR3 DNA: TGTGCCAGTAGTATCCGGCGGTACGCAAGCAATCAGCCCCAGCATTTT
CDR3 protein: CASSIRRYASNQPQHF
J gene: TRBJ1-5
D gene: .
clone size: .
V gene: TRBV19

CDR3 DNA: TGTGCCAGCAGCTTAGGGACAGGGGGCGTCAGGACTGAAGCTTTCTTT
CDR3 protein: CASSLGTGGVRTEAFF
J gene: TRBJ1-1
D gene: TRBD1
clone size: .
V gene: TRBV7-9

CDR3 DNA: TGTGCCAGCAGCTTCGGAGACAATGAGCAGTTCTTC
CDR3 protein: CASSFGDNEQFF
J gene: TRBJ2-1
D gene: .
clone size: .
V gene: TRBV11-3

CDR3 DNA: TGCAGTGCTAGTATACCGGGACAGCGCTATAATTCACCCCTCCACTTT
CDR3 protein: CSASIPGQRYNSPLHF
J gene: TRBJ1-6
D gene: TRBD1
clone size: .
V gene: TRBV20-1

CDR3 DNA: TGTGCCAGCAGTAGGGGACTAGCGGGGGCGAAAACCTACGAGCAGTACTTC
CDR3 protein: CASSRGLAGAKTYEQYF
J gene: TRBJ2-7
D gene: TRBD2
clone size: .
V gene: TRBV2

CDR3 DNA: TGTGCCAGCACCCAATACCCAGGGGCTGACAATGAGCAGTTCTTC
CDR3 protein: CASTQYPGADNEQFF
J gene: TRBJ2-1
D gene: .
clone size: .
V gene: TRBV11-3

CDR3 DNA: TGCGCCAGCAGCCAAGATGGGGCAGGGGGCGATGAAAAACTGTTTTTT
CDR3 protein: CASSQDGAGGDEKLFF
J gene: TRBJ1-4
D gene: TRBD1
clone size: .
V gene: TRBV4-1

CDR3 DNA: TGTGCCAGCACCTCCCCCGGGGCTGGGGCCAACGTCCTGACTTTC
CDR3 protein: CASTSPGAGANVLTF
J gene: TRBJ2-6
D gene: .
clone size: .
V gene: TRBV6-5

CDR3 DNA: TGTGCCAGTAGTCCCACCCCCCTAGTGCAGTTCTTC
CDR3 protein: CASSPTPLVQFF
J gene: TRBJ2-1
D gene: .
clone size: .
V gene: TRBV19

CDR3 DNA: TGTGCCACCAGTGATCGGCCCAAGGCGGGACAGGGTATTCCAACCATATATTTT
CDR3 protein: CATSDRPKAGQGIPTIYF
J gene: TRBJ1-3
D gene: TRBD1
clone size: .
V gene: TRBV24-1

CDR3 DNA: .
CDR3 protein: CASSFATGTDGQPQHF
J gene: TRBJ1-5
D gene: .
clone size: .
V gene: TRBV21-1

CDR3 DNA: TGTGCCAGCGGCGCCAATCTAGCGGGGGGTGGAGATACGCAGTATTTT
CDR3 protein: CASGANLAGGGDTQYF
J gene: TRBJ2-3
D gene: TRBD2
clone size: .
V gene: TRBV3-1/TRBV3-2

CDR3 DNA: TGTGCCAGCTCCGCCGGGACAGGGGGCCTTTCTGGAAACACCATATATTTT
CDR3 protein: CASSAGTGGLSGNTIYF
J gene: TRBJ1-3
D gene: TRBD1
clone size: .
V gene: TRBV18

CDR3 DNA: TGTGCCAGCAGCACTACCGGGACAGCTAACTATGGCTACACCTTC
CDR3 protein: CASSTTGTANYGYTF
J gene: TRBJ1-2
D gene: TRBD1
clone size: .
V gene: TRBV2

CDR3 DNA: TGTGCCAGCAGTTATCGACAGGGGGCGGCTGAAGCTTTCTTT
CDR3 protein: CASSYRQGAAEAFF
J gene: TRBJ1-1
D gene: TRBD1
clone size: .
V gene: TRBV6-5

CDR3 DNA: TGTGCCACCAGTGCTGTTAGCACAGATACGCAGTATTTT
CDR3 protein: CATSAVSTDTQYF
J gene: TRBJ2-3
D gene: .
clone size: .
V gene: TRBV24-1

CDR3 DNA: TGTGCCAGCAGCCCCCGGGAGTTAGCGGGGGGGCAAGGTGAGCAGTTCTTC
CDR3 protein: CASSPRELAGGQGEQFF
J gene: TRBJ2-1
D gene: TRBD2
clone size: .
V gene: TRBV11-3

CDR3 DNA: TGTGCCAGTACAGACCGGAGCGGGAGGCCAGCAGATACGCAGTATTTT
CDR3 protein: CASTDRSGRPADTQYF
J gene: TRBJ2-3
D gene: TRBD2
clone size: once
V gene: TRBV19

CDR3 DNA: TGTGCCAGCAGCTACCAGAAGAGCGGAGGATACTATAGCACAGATACGCAGTATTTT
CDR3 protein: CASSYQKSGGYYSTDTQYF
J gene: TRBJ2-3
D gene: .
clone size: .
V gene: TRBV7-2

CDR3 DNA: TGTGCCAGCAGCCACGGGCGCAGGGTAACCGGGGAGCTGTTTTTT
CDR3 protein: CASSHGRRVTGELFF
J gene: TRBJ2-2
D gene: .
clone size: .
V gene: TRBV7-9